The clone carrying this T cell receptor (beta chain) has just one count. Its antigen is undetermined. This specimen belongs to a study of shared clonotypes between healthy human individuals. The CDR3 spans 17 residues. CDR1 is MDHEN and CDR2 is SYDVKM in the germline V gene. J was trimmed by 4 bases and V by 2 bases; bases with no gene match: 12. Study-level results: The study generally estimated greater richness for naive than memory subsets.

Using immunoSEQ multiplex PCR, the repertoire was profiled, and TCRdb retains in-frame clones only, with some absent. This table has over a million clones, around 97% appearing once. The receptor's source is a young man in good health. The V call is TRBV28, the J call TRBJ1-2; 8 bases are shared with TRBD1. Sequencing was performed on naive CD4+ T cells sorted from blood. Noted subset: CD45RA+ positively selected. Here the CDR3 reads CASSLLQGVPQIYGYTF. The CDR3 DNA follows: TGTGCCAGCAGTTTACTACAGGGGGTACCCCAGATCTATGGCTACACCTTC.